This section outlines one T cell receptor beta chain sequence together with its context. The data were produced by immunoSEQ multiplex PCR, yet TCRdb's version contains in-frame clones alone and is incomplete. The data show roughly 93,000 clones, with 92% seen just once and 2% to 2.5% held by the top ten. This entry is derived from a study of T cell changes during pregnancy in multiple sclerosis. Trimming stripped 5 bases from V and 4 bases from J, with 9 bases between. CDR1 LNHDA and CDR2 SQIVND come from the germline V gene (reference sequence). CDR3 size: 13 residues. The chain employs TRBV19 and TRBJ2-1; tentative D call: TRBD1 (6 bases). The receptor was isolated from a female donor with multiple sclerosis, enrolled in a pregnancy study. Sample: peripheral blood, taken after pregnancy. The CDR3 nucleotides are TGTGCCAGTAGTCCGAGGGGGTACAATGAGCAGTTCTTC. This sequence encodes CASSPRGYNEQFF.